The 9 T cell receptor beta chains listed next were all sequenced from one sample in a study of PD-L1 blockade in urothelial cancer. Profiling relied on immunoSEQ multiplex PCR, and the TCRdb table lists in-frame clones only, not all of them. The sample carries approximately 32,000 clones, 80% to 90% recorded once. This sample's time point: pretreatment peripheral blood. The sequencing used PBMCs, collected around atezolizumab (anti-PD-L1) treatment. These receptors were obtained from a man between 60 and 70 years old with urothelial cancer.

The V gene is TRBV27, the J gene TRBJ2-7, with D possibly matching TRBD1 (6 bases). This CDR3 region has 14 residues. Germline CDR1 is MNHEY and CDR2 is SMNVEV (reference sequence). V was shortened by 3 bases and J by 0 bases, with 9 bases between the two germline ends. The DNA of the CDR3 is TGTGCCAGCAGTTTTAGGGGGACCTCCTACGAGCAGTACTTC. The encoded protein is CASSFRGTSYEQYF.

The genes are TRBV28 and TRBJ1-1; D might be TRBD1 (5 bases). The CDR3 runs to 13 residues. V dropped 5 bases and J dropped 3 bases, with 10 bases sitting between them. Germline-derived CDR1 and CDR2 are MDHEN and SYDVKM. CDR3 in DNA: TGTGCCAGCAGTCCCCCGGGGGACACTGAAGCTTTCTTT. It yields the protein CASSPPGDTEAFF.

By proportion, this clone is medium-sized. The rearrangement uses TRBV2 and TRBJ2-2, with a weak D call TRBD2 (5 bases). The germline V gene has CDR1 SNHLY and CDR2 FYNNEI. The CDR3 length is 12 residues. Trimming took off 11 bases at V and 7 bases at J, with 14 bases between the two ends. CDR3 DNA: TGTGCCTCCGGACCCGAGGGCGGGGAGCTGTTTTTT. This gives the protein CASGPEGGELFF.

This clone was detected a few times. J is TRBJ1-2 and V is TRBV25-1, with D maybe TRBD1 (5 bases). The V end lost 3 bases, the J end lost 8 bases, and 10 bases lay between the germline ends. This CDR3 has 12 residues. The germline V gene encodes CDR1 MGHDK and CDR2 SYGVNS. The CDR3 reads CASSEGGSGYTF. As DNA, the CDR3 is TGTGCCAGCAGTGAGGGGGGATCGGGCTACACCTTC.

This clone was recorded a few times. The V and J genes are TRBV7-2 and TRBJ1-6; D remains ambiguous. The germline V and J ends were trimmed by 1 base and 6 bases, with 4 bases remaining between them. CDR1 SGHTA and CDR2 FQGNSA come from the germline V gene. The CDR3 is 13 amino acids. The CDR3 DNA reads as TGTGCCAGCAGCTTAGGGCCTAATTCACCCCTCCACTTT. It specifies CASSLGPNSPLHF.

The chain uses TRBV28 and TRBJ2-7, with D tentatively TRBD1 (6 bases). The germline V gene has CDR1 MDHEN and CDR2 SYDVKM. Trimming pared 5 bases from V and 0 bases from J, leaving 23 bases between. There are 18 residues in the CDR3. The CDR3 spells CASSRGPRRQGSSYEQYF. Here the CDR3 DNA reads TGTGCCAGCAGTCGGGGCCCGAGGCGGCAGGGGAGCTCCTACGAGCAGTACTTC.

This clone was counted between two and nine times. The chain combines TRBV2 with TRBJ2-7; 10 bases agree with TRBD1. Germline V lookup: CDR1 SNHLY, CDR2 FYNNEI. This CDR3 comprises 19 residues. After removal of 3 bases from V and 1 base from J, the junction contained 15 bases not matched to a gene. The CDR3 DNA reads TGTGCCAGCAGTGAGAGGTGGGACAGGGGAGAGAGGAGGTCCTACGAGCAGTACTTC. It codes for CASSERWDRGERRSYEQYF. The entire variable domain, with the rest obtained from reference TRBV2 and TRBJ2-7, is as follows: EPEVTQTPSHQVTQMGQEVILRCVPISNHLYFYWYRQILGQKVEFLVSFYNNEISEKSEIFDDQFSVERPDGSNFTLKIRSTKLEDSAMYFCASSERWDRGERRSYEQYFGPGTRLTVT.

This chain connects TRBV18 to TRBJ2-7; 8 bases map to TRBD1. The CDR3 totals 12 residues. V was clipped by 5 bases and J by 4 bases; unmatched bases: 1. Per the germline V gene, CDR1 is KGHSH and CDR2 is LQKENI. For the CDR3, the DNA is TGTGCCAGCTCAGACAGGGGTTACGAGCAGTACTTC. Amino acid sequence: CASSDRGYEQYF.

The rearrangement links TRBV5-4 to TRBJ2-5; 11 nucleotides align to TRBD2. CDR3 length: 16 amino acids. Germline-derived CDR1 and CDR2 are SGHNT and YYREEE (reference sequence). The V segment lost 4 bases and the J segment 4 bases; nucleotides outside the gene matches: 9. Here the CDR3 reads CASSVGLAGGVETQYF. The CDR3 DNA reads as TGTGCCAGCAGCGTGGGTCTAGCGGGGGGTGTAGAGACCCAGTACTTC.